This is a list of T cell receptor beta chains from one sample in a study of regulatory and conventional T cells in RAG deficiency. The data were produced by immunoSEQ multiplex PCR, yet TCRdb's version contains in-frame clones alone and is incomplete. The sample shows around 37,000 clones, around 89% of them seen only once. This same sample was also taken into another study, of regulatory T cells.

Sequencing used CD8+ T cells sorted from blood. The source is a human donor in good health. Both conserved end residues are part of each CDR3. The D gene is left open where the match is weak.

J gene: TRBJ1-6
V gene: TRBV6-1
D gene: TRBD1
CDR3 DNA: TGTGCCAGCAGTGTCCGGACAGGACAGGGGGCACCCAATTCACCCCTCCACTTT
CDR3 protein: CASSVRTGQGAPNSPLHF

J gene: TRBJ2-5
V gene: TRBV5-1
D gene: TRBD1
CDR3 DNA: TGCGCCAGCAGCTACCGTGGACAGGGGCAAGAGACCCAGTACTTC
CDR3 protein: CASSYRGQGQETQYF

J gene: TRBJ1-1
V gene: TRBV5-4
D gene: .
CDR3 DNA: TGTGCCAGCAGCTTGGATGGGGGAGCGGTTGAAGCTTTCTTT
CDR3 protein: CASSLDGGAVEAFF

J gene: TRBJ1-1
V gene: TRBV19
D gene: TRBD1
CDR3 DNA: TGTGCCAGTAGTCCCCGGACAGGGATTAACACTGAAGCTTTCTTT
CDR3 protein: CASSPRTGINTEAFF

J gene: TRBJ1-1
V gene: TRBV28
D gene: .
CDR3 DNA: TGTGCCAGCAGGATGGGTAGTGAAGCTTTCTTT
CDR3 protein: CASRMGSEAFF

J gene: TRBJ1-6
V gene: TRBV28
D gene: .
CDR3 DNA: TGTGCCAGCAGTTTATGGGGGATAGGGAATTCACCCCTCCACTTT
CDR3 protein: CASSLWGIGNSPLHF

J gene: TRBJ2-5
V gene: TRBV4-1
D gene: .
CDR3 DNA: TGCGCCAGCAGCCAAGAAACCGGGATCAAGACCCAGTACTTC
CDR3 protein: CASSQETGIKTQYF

J gene: TRBJ2-7
V gene: TRBV5-8
D gene: .
CDR3 DNA: TGTGCCCGCAGCCCGATCGGCGAGCAGTACTTC
CDR3 protein: CARSPIGEQYF

J gene: TRBJ1-2
V gene: TRBV5-6
D gene: TRBD1
CDR3 DNA: TGTGCCAGCAGCTTAGGGACAGGGATTATTGGCTACACCTTC
CDR3 protein: CASSLGTGIIGYTF

J gene: TRBJ2-1
V gene: TRBV10-3
D gene: TRBD2
CDR3 DNA: TGTGCCATCAGGGCGACTAGCGGGGGGAATTACAATGAGCAGTTCTTC
CDR3 protein: CAIRATSGGNYNEQFF

J gene: TRBJ1-1
V gene: TRBV7-8
D gene: TRBD1
CDR3 DNA: TGTGCCAGCAGCTCCACCTCAGGGGGGTACACTGAAGCTTTCTTT
CDR3 protein: CASSSTSGGYTEAFF

J gene: TRBJ1-1
V gene: TRBV5-1
D gene: .
CDR3 DNA: TGCGCCAGCAGCTTGATACAGGGCACTGAAGCTTTCTTT
CDR3 protein: CASSLIQGTEAFF